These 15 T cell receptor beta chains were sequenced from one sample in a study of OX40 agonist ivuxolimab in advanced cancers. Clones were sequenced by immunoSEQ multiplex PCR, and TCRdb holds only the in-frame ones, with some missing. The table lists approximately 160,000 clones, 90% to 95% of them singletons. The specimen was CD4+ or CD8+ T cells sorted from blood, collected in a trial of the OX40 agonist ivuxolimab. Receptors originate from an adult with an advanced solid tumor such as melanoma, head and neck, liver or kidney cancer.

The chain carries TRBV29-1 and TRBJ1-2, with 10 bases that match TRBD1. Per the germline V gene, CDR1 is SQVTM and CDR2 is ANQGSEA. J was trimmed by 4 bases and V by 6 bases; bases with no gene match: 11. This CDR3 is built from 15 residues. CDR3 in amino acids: CSVPGQGIPFYGYTF. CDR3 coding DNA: TGCAGCGTGCCGGGACAGGGGATCCCCTTCTATGGCTACACCTTC.

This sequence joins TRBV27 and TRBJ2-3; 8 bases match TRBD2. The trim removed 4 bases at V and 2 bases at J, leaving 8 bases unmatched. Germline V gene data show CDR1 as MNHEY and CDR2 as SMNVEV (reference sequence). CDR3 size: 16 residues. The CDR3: CASSSPLRGVTDTQYF. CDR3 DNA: TGTGCCAGCAGTTCCCCCTTGCGGGGGGTCACAGATACGCAGTATTTT.

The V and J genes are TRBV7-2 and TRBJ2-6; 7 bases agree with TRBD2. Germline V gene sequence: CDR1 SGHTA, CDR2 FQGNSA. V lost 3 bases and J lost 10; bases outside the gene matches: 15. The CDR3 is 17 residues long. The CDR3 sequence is CASSLAPGGGLPNVLTF. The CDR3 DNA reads TGTGCCAGCAGCTTGGCGCCTGGCGGGGGATTACCTAACGTCCTGACTTTC.

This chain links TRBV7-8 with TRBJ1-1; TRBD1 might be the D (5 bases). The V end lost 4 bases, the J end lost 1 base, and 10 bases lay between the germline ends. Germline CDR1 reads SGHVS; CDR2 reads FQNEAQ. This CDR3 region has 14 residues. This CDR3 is CASSSWGENTEAFF. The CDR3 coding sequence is TGTGCCAGCAGCTCCTGGGGGGAGAACACTGAAGCTTTCTTT.

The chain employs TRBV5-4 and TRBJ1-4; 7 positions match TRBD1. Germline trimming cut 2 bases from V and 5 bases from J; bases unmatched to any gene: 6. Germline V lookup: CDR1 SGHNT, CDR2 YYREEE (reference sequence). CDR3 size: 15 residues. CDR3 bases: TGTGCCAGCAGCTTCCGGGACAGCCCCAATGAAAAACTGTTTTTT. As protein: CASSFRDSPNEKLFF. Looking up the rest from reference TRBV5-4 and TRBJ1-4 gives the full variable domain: ETGVTQSPTHLIKTRGQQVTLRCSSQSGHNTVSWYQQALGQGPQFIFQYYREEENGRGNFPPRFSGLQFPNYSSELNVNALELDDSALYLCASSFRDSPNEKLFFGSGTQLSVL.

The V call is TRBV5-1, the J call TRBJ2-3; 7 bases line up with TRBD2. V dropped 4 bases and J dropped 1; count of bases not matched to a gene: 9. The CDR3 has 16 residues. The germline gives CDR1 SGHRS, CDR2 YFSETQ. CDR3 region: CASSRRLAVGTDTQYF. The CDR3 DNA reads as TGCGCCAGCAGCCGGCGCCTAGCGGTGGGCACAGATACGCAGTATTTT. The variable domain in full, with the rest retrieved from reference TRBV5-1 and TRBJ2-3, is KAGVTQTPRYLIKTRGQQVTLSCSPISGHRSVSWYQQTPGQGLQFLFEYFSETQRNKGNFPGRFSGRQFSNSRSEMNVSTLELGDSALYLCASSRRLAVGTDTQYFGPGTRLTVL.

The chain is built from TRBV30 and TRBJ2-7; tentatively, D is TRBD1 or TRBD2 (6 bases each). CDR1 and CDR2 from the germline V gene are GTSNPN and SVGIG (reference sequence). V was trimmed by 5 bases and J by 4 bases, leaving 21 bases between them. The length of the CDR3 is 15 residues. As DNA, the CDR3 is TGTGCCTGGTCCCGGGGGCACTTAGGGAGTTACGAGCAGTACTTC. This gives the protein CAWSRGHLGSYEQYF.

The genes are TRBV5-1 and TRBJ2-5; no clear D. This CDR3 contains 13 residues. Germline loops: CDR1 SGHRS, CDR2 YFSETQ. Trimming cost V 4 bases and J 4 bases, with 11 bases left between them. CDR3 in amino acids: CASSDPSRETQYF. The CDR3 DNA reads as TGCGCCAGCAGCGACCCCAGCAGAGAGACCCAGTACTTC.

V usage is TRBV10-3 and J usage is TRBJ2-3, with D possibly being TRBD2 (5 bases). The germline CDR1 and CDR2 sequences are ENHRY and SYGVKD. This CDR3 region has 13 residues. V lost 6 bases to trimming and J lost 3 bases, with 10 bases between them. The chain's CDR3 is CAIRRVLTDTQYF. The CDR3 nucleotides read TGTGCCATCAGGCGGGTCCTTACAGATACGCAGTATTTT.

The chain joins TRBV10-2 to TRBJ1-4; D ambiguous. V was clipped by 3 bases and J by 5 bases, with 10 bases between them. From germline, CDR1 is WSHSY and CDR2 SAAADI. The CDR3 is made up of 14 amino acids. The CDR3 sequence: CASSDSGGNEKLFF. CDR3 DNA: TGCGCCAGCAGTGATTCGGGTGGGAATGAAAAACTGTTTTTT.

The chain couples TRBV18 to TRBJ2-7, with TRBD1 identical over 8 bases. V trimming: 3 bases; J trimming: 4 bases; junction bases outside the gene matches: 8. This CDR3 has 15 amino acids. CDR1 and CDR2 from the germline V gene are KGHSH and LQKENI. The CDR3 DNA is TGTGCCAGCTCACCCTTCGGACAGGGAAGGTACGAGCAGTACTTC. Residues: CASSPFGQGRYEQYF.

The CDR3 loop is CASKGGVGADTQYF. DNA of the CDR3: TGTGCCAGCAAGGGAGGAGTAGGGGCTGATACGCAGTATTTT. This rearrangement joins TRBV5-4 to TRBJ2-3, with TRBD2 as a possible D gene (6 bases). The CDR3 has 14 amino acids. From germline, CDR1 is SGHNT and CDR2 YYREEE (reference sequence). V was pared by 6 bases and J by 6 bases, with 17 bases between. Supplemented by reference TRBV5-4 and TRBJ2-3, the full variable domain reads ETGVTQSPTHLIKTRGQQVTLRCSSQSGHNTVSWYQQALGQGPQFIFQYYREEENGRGNFPPRFSGLQFPNYSSELNVNALELDDSALYLCASKGGVGADTQYFGPGTRLTVL.

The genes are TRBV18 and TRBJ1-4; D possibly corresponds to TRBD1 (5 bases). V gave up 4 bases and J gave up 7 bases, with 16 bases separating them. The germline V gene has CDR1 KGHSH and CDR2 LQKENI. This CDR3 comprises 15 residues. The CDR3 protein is CASSQPREEAEKLFF. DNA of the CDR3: TGTGCCAGCTCACAACCCAGGGAAGAGGCTGAAAAACTGTTTTTT.

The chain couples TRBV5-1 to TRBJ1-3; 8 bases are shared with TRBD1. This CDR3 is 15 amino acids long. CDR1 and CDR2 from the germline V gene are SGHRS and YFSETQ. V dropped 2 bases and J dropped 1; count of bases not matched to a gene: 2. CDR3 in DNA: TGCGCCAGCAGCTTCCGGACAGGGTCTGGAAACACCATATATTTT. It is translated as CASSFRTGSGNTIYF.

DNA of the CDR3: TGCGCCAGCAGCCGGGGGGTCCACACTGAAGCTTTCTTT. Translation: CASSRGVHTEAFF. J is TRBJ1-1 and V is TRBV5-1; weak D call: TRBD1 (5 bases). Per germline, CDR1 SGHRS and CDR2 YFSETQ. The CDR3 contains 13 residues. The V gene lost 4 bases and the J gene lost 3 bases, with 10 bases spanning the gap.